Each of the 11 T cell receptor beta chains below was sequenced from the same sample in a study of T-cell memory formation after mild COVID-19. Each CDR3 protein gets one entry after TCRdb re-called the 5' RACE reads with MiXCR. In the table there are under 300,000 distinct CDR3 sequences, less than 9.5% of which are singletons. Sequenced: PBMCs or a T cell subset sorted from them (not recorded which). These receptors all come from a man younger than 35 who had mild COVID-19 (a few samples of this study predate the infection). Cell type and time point are not known.

The chain joins TRBV3-1 to TRBJ2-3; the D is unclear. CDR1 is LGHDT, CDR2 YNNKEL, per germline (reference sequence). V was trimmed by 4 bases and J by 1 base, leaving 12 bases between them. The CDR3 consists of 15 residues. The CDR3 coding sequence is TGTGCCAGCAGCCTGCAACGCAGCGGCACAGATACGCAGTATTTT. It specifies CASSLQRSGTDTQYF.

The sample holds many counts of this clonotype. The chain recombines TRBV4-2 with TRBJ2-6; 7 nucleotides align to TRBD1. Germline V gives CDR1 LGHNA, CDR2 YNFKEQ. J was trimmed by 0 bases and V by 0 bases; bases with no gene match: 2. CDR3 length: 17 residues. The CDR3 loop reads CASSQDRDSSGANVLTF. CDR3 DNA sequence: TGTGCCAGCAGCCAAGATCGGGACAGCTCTGGGGCCAACGTCCTGACTTTC.

The rearrangement uses TRBV24-1 and TRBJ2-1, with 11 positions matching TRBD2. V dropped 3 bases and J dropped 8; count of bases not matched to a gene: 8. The CDR3 covers 16 residues. Germline CDR1 reads KGHDR; CDR2 reads SFDVKD. CDR3 loop: CATSDRLAGGQHEQFF. As DNA, the CDR3 is TGTGCCACCAGTGATCGTTTAGCGGGAGGGCAGCATGAGCAGTTCTTC.

This clonotype has only a few counts. J is TRBJ1-2 and V is TRBV27, with D possibly matching TRBD1 (5 bases). The germline CDR1 and CDR2 sequences are MNHEY and SMNVEV (reference sequence). Trimming took 7 bases from V and 2 from J, leaving 11 bases between them. The CDR3 sequence is 13 residues long. The CDR3 DNA reads TGTGCCAGCACCCGGGGGGGAAACTATGGCTACACCTTC. It yields the protein CASTRGGNYGYTF.

The chain couples TRBV2 to TRBJ2-5; D is ambiguous. CDR3 size: 13 residues. The germline V gene encodes CDR1 SNHLY and CDR2 FYNNEI. Trimming pared 4 bases from V and 2 bases from J, leaving 8 bases between. In DNA form, the CDR3 reads TGTGCCAGCAGTGGAGCTCAACAAGAGACCCAGTACTTC. This codes for CASSGAQQETQYF.

This clonotype has a handful of counts. The chain joins TRBV20-1 to TRBJ2-3, with TRBD2 matching 11 bases. The CDR3 runs to 17 residues. Germline V gene sequence: CDR1 DFQATT, CDR2 SNEGSKA (reference sequence). V lost 0 bases and J lost 4; bases outside the gene matches: 9. CDR3 coding DNA: TGCAGTGCTAGAGATCTCAGGTTAGCGGGGGGGCCAGATACGCAGTATTTT. Amino acid sequence: CSARDLRLAGGPDTQYF.

The chain recombines TRBV5-1 with TRBJ2-2; 9 bases match TRBD1. J was trimmed by 5 bases and V by 2 bases; bases with no gene match: 7. From germline, CDR1 is SGHRS and CDR2 YFSETQ. This CDR3 is 16 amino acids long. The CDR3 protein is CASSFYPGTGTGELFF. The CDR3, as DNA: TGCGCCAGCAGCTTCTATCCCGGGACAGGGACCGGGGAGCTGTTTTTT.

This clonotype was counted between two and nine times. The rearrangement uses TRBV5-1 and TRBJ2-2; D tentatively reads TRBD1 or TRBD2 (5 bases each). The CDR3 runs 15 residues. Per germline, CDR1 SGHRS and CDR2 YFSETQ. The V and J ends lost 4 bases and 6 bases respectively, with 16 bases between them. The CDR3 sequence is CASSVGTPSPGELFF. The CDR3 DNA reads as TGCGCCAGCAGCGTCGGGACGCCTTCACCCGGGGAGCTGTTTTTT.

This clonotype was seen more than once but under ten times. The rearrangement links TRBV7-9 to TRBJ2-7; no firm D call. The V end lost 5 bases, the J end lost 1 base, and 6 bases lay between the germline ends. The V gene's germline CDR1 is SEHNR and CDR2 FQNEAQ (reference sequence). This CDR3 is 12 amino acids long. The CDR3 reads CASSDVSYEQYF. In nucleotides, the CDR3 is TGTGCCAGCAGCGACGTTTCCTACGAGCAGTACTTC.

There are many counts of this clonotype. The chain is built from TRBV4-3 and TRBJ2-1; D may be TRBD1 (6 bases). Trimming took off 0 bases at V and 4 bases at J, with 10 bases between the two ends. Germline V lookup: CDR1 LGHNA, CDR2 YSLEER. The CDR3 contains 15 residues. CDR3 nucleotide sequence: TGCGCCAGCAGCCAAGAACGCAGGGGATACAATGAGCAGTTCTTC. Its protein product is CASSQERRGYNEQFF.

The chain carries TRBV9 and TRBJ1-2, with D tentatively TRBD1 (5 bases). V lost 0 bases, J lost 2 bases, and 11 bases lay in between. There are 15 residues in the CDR3. Germline V gene lookup returns CDR1 SGDLS and CDR2 YYNGEE. The CDR3 loop reads CASSVGQGANYGYTF. The CDR3 DNA reads as TGTGCCAGCAGCGTAGGGCAGGGAGCGAACTATGGCTACACCTTC.